A selection of T cell receptor beta chains follows, all from one sample in a study of read filtering for tumor transcriptome and immune sequencing. TCRdb processed the reads anew with MiXCR; each CDR3 protein has one entry. The table shows about 38,000 distinct CDR3 sequences, with about 14% occurring only once. Sequenced sample: a population of CD138-negative cells sorted from bone marrow. These TCRs come from a donor at least 40 years old with multiple myeloma. Each CDR3 is given without its conserved first and last residue. D genes are given only for firm matches. Part of the rows lack a size; the others show once, few, many or a class for expanded clones.

cdr3_length: 13
v_call: TRBV10-2
clone_size: medium-sized
d_call: NA
j_call: TRBJ2-1
cdr3_aa: ASSSGTPSYNEQF

cdr3_length: 10
v_call: TRBV20-1
clone_size: many
d_call: NA
j_call: TRBJ1-2
cdr3_aa: SAGTSNYGYT

cdr3_length: 14
v_call: TRBV4-1
clone_size: many
d_call: TRBD1
j_call: TRBJ1-1
cdr3_aa: ASSQVLGTGGKEAF

cdr3_length: 12
v_call: TRBV7-9
clone_size: many
d_call: TRBD1
j_call: TRBJ2-5
cdr3_aa: ASRLEGAQETQY

cdr3_length: 10
v_call: TRBV20-1
clone_size: many
d_call: TRBD2
j_call: TRBJ2-1
cdr3_aa: SVLAGSNEQF

cdr3_length: 10
v_call: TRBV7-8
clone_size: NA
d_call: NA
j_call: TRBJ1-5
cdr3_aa: ASSGSNQPQH

cdr3_length: 13
v_call: TRBV11-2
clone_size: NA
d_call: NA
j_call: TRBJ2-1
cdr3_aa: ASSLGNAPYNKQF

cdr3_length: 13
v_call: TRBV7-8
clone_size: NA
d_call: NA
j_call: TRBJ2-2
cdr3_aa: ASSQPGTPTGELF

cdr3_length: 12
v_call: TRBV3-1
clone_size: NA
d_call: NA
j_call: TRBJ2-5
cdr3_aa: ASSQGRNQETQY

cdr3_length: 11
v_call: TRBV7-3
clone_size: many
d_call: NA
j_call: TRBJ2-1
cdr3_aa: ASSSSPLYEQF

cdr3_length: 10
v_call: TRBV29-1
clone_size: NA
d_call: TRBD1
j_call: TRBJ2-5
cdr3_aa: SAWTGDETQY

cdr3_length: 16
v_call: TRBV7-9
clone_size: many
d_call: TRBD2
j_call: TRBJ2-1
cdr3_aa: ASSKGRLAGENYNEQF

cdr3_length: 12
v_call: TRBV29-1
clone_size: many
d_call: TRBD1
j_call: TRBJ1-5
cdr3_aa: SVVDRGLQQPQH

cdr3_length: 13
v_call: TRBV4-1
clone_size: many
d_call: NA
j_call: TRBJ1-4
cdr3_aa: ASSQVGVRVTENF

cdr3_length: 14
v_call: TRBV3-1
clone_size: once
d_call: NA
j_call: TRBJ2-5
cdr3_aa: ASSQDLGGGPRRVY

cdr3_length: 14
v_call: TRBV6-5
clone_size: many
d_call: TRBD2
j_call: TRBJ2-3
cdr3_aa: ASSYSGTRDTDTQY

cdr3_length: 14
v_call: TRBV7-9
clone_size: many
d_call: NA
j_call: TRBJ2-7
cdr3_aa: ASSLFTGDSGYEQY

cdr3_length: 11
v_call: TRBV29-1
clone_size: many
d_call: NA
j_call: TRBJ1-2
cdr3_aa: SVRGTLDYGYT

cdr3_length: 11
v_call: TRBV7-9
clone_size: many
d_call: TRBD1
j_call: TRBJ1-5
cdr3_aa: ASSFAGGEPQH

cdr3_length: 13
v_call: TRBV7-2
clone_size: many
d_call: NA
j_call: TRBJ2-3
cdr3_aa: ASSPDYQSTDTQY

cdr3_length: 11
v_call: TRBV7-3
clone_size: NA
d_call: NA
j_call: TRBJ2-1
cdr3_aa: ASSQTSVTEQF

cdr3_length: 11
v_call: TRBV7-9
clone_size: many
d_call: NA
j_call: TRBJ2-7
cdr3_aa: ASSSQGIYEQY

cdr3_length: 14
v_call: TRBV6-4
clone_size: many
d_call: TRBD2
j_call: TRBJ2-3
cdr3_aa: ASSDNGGGASDTQY

cdr3_length: 12
v_call: TRBV7-9
clone_size: NA
d_call: TRBD2
j_call: TRBJ2-1
cdr3_aa: ASCTGTSADERF

cdr3_length: 11
v_call: TRBV2
clone_size: many
d_call: NA
j_call: TRBJ2-1
cdr3_aa: ASSESGYNEQF

cdr3_length: 12
v_call: TRBV28
clone_size: many
d_call: NA
j_call: TRBJ1-1
cdr3_aa: ASSEDIGDTEAF

cdr3_length: 9
v_call: TRBV20-1
clone_size: many
d_call: TRBD2
j_call: TRBJ2-1
cdr3_aa: SAGSGNEQF

cdr3_length: 11
v_call: TRBV7-9
clone_size: many
d_call: NA
j_call: TRBJ2-3
cdr3_aa: ASSLAGEDTQY

cdr3_length: 14
v_call: TRBV18
clone_size: many
d_call: TRBD2
j_call: TRBJ2-2
cdr3_aa: ASSPLAGSTTGELF

cdr3_length: 16
v_call: TRBV7-6
clone_size: NA
d_call: TRBD2
j_call: TRBJ2-3
cdr3_aa: ASSRLANSGGGTDTQY

cdr3_length: 11
v_call: TRBV11-2
clone_size: NA
d_call: NA
j_call: TRBJ1-1
cdr3_aa: ASSFSGGTEAF

cdr3_length: 13
v_call: TRBV2
clone_size: few
d_call: TRBD2
j_call: TRBJ2-3
cdr3_aa: ASIGTTLFGDTQY

cdr3_length: 11
v_call: TRBV20-1
clone_size: many
d_call: TRBD2
j_call: TRBJ2-5
cdr3_aa: SAERGDKETQY

cdr3_length: 15
v_call: TRBV6-1
clone_size: many
d_call: TRBD1
j_call: TRBJ2-7
cdr3_aa: ASDGLWGQGSSYEQY

cdr3_length: 12
v_call: TRBV7-2
clone_size: few
d_call: NA
j_call: TRBJ2-1
cdr3_aa: ASSFSSDHNEQF

cdr3_length: 12
v_call: TRBV3-1
clone_size: many
d_call: NA
j_call: TRBJ2-5
cdr3_aa: ASSQDVPSETQY

cdr3_length: 15
v_call: TRBV28
clone_size: many
d_call: NA
j_call: TRBJ2-2
cdr3_aa: ASSFHDSYPRPGELF

cdr3_length: 12
v_call: TRBV2
clone_size: many
d_call: NA
j_call: TRBJ1-1
cdr3_aa: ASRTRSGNTEAF

cdr3_length: 14
v_call: TRBV24-1
clone_size: many
d_call: NA
j_call: TRBJ1-4
cdr3_aa: ATSELTGFISEKLF

cdr3_length: 12
v_call: TRBV29-1
clone_size: many
d_call: NA
j_call: TRBJ2-2
cdr3_aa: SVVWRANTGELF

cdr3_length: 15
v_call: TRBV5-4
clone_size: many
d_call: TRBD2
j_call: TRBJ2-3
cdr3_aa: ASSHRGLAGGTDTQY